This T cell receptor beta chain stems from a study of blood T cell repertoires in COVID-19. For the study at large: The United States, Italy and Spain were the sources of the acute and convalescent COVID-19 samples. Sources were T cells, B-cell-depleted T cells, or PBMCs; the material itself was cDNA or gDNA.

The CDR3 runs 13 residues. In germline, CDR1 is MDHEN, CDR2 SYDVKM. Trimming cost V 0 bases and J 7 bases, with 7 bases left between them. As originally analysed: Cell counts per sample came from amplifying reference gene primers. TCRdb keeps only in-frame clones here, not all; method: immunoSEQ multiplex PCR. Clonal size and the V and J genes are those of that table, whereas D and trimming came from the DNA. The sample lists just under 55,000 clones, approximately 90% occurring once. This sequence was found in a man in his fifties with acute or convalescent COVID-19. Input material: peripheral blood. The chain carries TRBV28 and TRBJ1-5, with a weak D call TRBD1 (5 bases). The CDR3 DNA sequence: TGTGCCAGCAGTTTATGGACAGACCAGCCCCAGCATTTT. This translates into CASSLWTDQPQHF.